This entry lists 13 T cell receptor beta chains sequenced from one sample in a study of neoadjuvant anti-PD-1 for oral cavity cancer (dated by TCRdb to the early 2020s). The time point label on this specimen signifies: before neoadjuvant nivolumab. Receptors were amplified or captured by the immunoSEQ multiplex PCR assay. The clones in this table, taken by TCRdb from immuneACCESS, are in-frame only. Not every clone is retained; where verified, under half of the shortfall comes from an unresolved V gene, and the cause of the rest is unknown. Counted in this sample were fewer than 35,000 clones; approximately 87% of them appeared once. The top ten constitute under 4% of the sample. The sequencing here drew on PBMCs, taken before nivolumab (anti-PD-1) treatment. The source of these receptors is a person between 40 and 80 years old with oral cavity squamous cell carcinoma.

CDR3 amino acids: CASSSVAVNYGYTF. CDR3 DNA: TGTGCCAGCAGCTCCGTGGCAGTGAACTATGGCTACACCTTC. This chain links TRBV7-2 with TRBJ1-2; unclear D gene. The CDR3 runs to 14 residues. V was shortened by 4 bases and J by 2 bases, with 11 bases between the two germline ends. Germline CDR1 reads SGHTA; CDR2 reads FQGNSA.

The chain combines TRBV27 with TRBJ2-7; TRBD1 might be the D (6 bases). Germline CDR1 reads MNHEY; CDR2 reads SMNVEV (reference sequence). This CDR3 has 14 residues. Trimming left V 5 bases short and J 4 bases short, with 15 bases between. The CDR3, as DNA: TGTGCCAGCAGTAGAGGCAGGGGTTGGTACGAGCAGTACTTC. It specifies CASSRGRGWYEQYF.

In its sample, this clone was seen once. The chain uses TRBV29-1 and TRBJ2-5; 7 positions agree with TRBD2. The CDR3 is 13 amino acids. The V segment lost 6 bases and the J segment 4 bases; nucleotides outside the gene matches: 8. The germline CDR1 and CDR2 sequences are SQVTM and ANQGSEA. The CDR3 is CSVGGGSGETQYF. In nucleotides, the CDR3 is TGCAGCGTGGGCGGGGGATCCGGAGAGACCCAGTACTTC.

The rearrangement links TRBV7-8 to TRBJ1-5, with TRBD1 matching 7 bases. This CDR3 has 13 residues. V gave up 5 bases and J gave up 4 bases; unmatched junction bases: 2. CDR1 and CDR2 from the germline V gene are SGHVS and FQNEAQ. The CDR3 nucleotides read TGTGCCAGCAGCCCGGACAGGAATCAGCCCCAGCATTTT. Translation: CASSPDRNQPQHF.

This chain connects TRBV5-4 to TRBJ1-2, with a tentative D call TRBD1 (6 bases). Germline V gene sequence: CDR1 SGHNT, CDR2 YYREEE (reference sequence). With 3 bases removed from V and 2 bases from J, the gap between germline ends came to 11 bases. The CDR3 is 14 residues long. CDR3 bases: TGTGCCAGCAGCTCTACTCAGGGGAACTATGGCTACACCTTC. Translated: CASSSTQGNYGYTF.

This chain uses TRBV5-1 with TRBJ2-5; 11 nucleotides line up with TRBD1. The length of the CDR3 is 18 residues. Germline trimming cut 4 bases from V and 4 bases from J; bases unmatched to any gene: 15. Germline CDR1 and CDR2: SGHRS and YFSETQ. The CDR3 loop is CASSLGTGGALRIETQYF. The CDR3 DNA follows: TGCGCCAGCAGCCTAGGGACAGGGGGAGCATTGAGAATAGAGACCCAGTACTTC.

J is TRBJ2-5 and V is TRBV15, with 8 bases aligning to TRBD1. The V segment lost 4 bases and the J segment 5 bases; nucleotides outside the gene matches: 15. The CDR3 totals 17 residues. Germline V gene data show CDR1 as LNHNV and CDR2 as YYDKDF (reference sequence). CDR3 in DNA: TGTGCCACCAGCAAGTCCACTATCCAGGGGGCTCGGGAGACCCAGTACTTC. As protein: CATSKSTIQGARETQYF.

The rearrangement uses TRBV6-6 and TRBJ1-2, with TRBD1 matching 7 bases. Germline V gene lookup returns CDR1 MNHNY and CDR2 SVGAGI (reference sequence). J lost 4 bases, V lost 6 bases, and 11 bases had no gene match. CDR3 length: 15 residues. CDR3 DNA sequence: TGTGCCAGCAGCACAAACACAGGGGTGGTCTATGGCTACACCTTC. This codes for CASSTNTGVVYGYTF.

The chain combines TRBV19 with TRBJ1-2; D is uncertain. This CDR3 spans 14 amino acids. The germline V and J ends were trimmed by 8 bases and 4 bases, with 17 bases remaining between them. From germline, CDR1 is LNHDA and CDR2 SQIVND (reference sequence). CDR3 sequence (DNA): TGTGCCAGTGGGTGGTTGGCCGGAGGCTATGGCTACACCTTC. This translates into CASGWLAGGYGYTF.

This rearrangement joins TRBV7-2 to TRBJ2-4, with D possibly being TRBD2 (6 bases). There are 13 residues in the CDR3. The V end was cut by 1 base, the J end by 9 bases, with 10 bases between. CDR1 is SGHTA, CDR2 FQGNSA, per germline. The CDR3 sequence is CASSLELASIQYF. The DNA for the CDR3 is TGTGCCAGCAGCTTAGAACTAGCCAGCATTCAGTACTTC.

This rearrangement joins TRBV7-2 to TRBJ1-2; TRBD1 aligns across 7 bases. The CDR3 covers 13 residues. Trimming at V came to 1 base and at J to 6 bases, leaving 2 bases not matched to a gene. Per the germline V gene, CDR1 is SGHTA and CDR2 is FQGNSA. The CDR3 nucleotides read TGTGCCAGCAGCTTAGAGACAGGGAATGGCTACACCTTC. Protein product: CASSLETGNGYTF. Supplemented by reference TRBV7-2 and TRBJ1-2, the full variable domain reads GAGVSQSPSNKVTEKGKDVELRCDPISGHTALYWYRQSLGQGLEFLIYFQGNSAPDKSGLPSDRFSAERTGGSVSTLTIQRTQQEDSAVYLCASSLETGNGYTFGSGTRLTVV.

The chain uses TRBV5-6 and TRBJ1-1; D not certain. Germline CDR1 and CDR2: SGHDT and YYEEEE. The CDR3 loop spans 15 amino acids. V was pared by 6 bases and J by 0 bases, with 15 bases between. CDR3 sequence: CASTWWGTLNTEAFF. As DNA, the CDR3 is TGTGCCAGCACCTGGTGGGGAACTCTGAACACTGAAGCTTTCTTT. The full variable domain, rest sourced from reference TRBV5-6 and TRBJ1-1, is DAGVTQSPTHLIKTRGQQVTLRCSPKSGHDTVSWYQQALGQGPQFIFQYYEEEERQRGNFPDRFSGHQFPNYSSELNVNALLLGDSALYLCASTWWGTLNTEAFFGQGTRLTVV.

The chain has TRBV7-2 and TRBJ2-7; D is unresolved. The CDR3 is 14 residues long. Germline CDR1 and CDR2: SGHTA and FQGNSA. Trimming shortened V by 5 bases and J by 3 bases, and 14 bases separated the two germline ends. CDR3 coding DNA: TGTGCCAGCAGCCGAGGCCGCTTCGGCTACGAGCAGTACTTC. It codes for CASSRGRFGYEQYF.